The text below deals with one TCR beta chain. Its antigen is as yet unknown. The sample is drawn from a study of cytomegalovirus exposure and HLA in healthy donors. The CDR3 extends over 13 amino acids. V lost 5 bases, J lost 0 bases, and 8 bases lay in between. Germline-derived CDR1 and CDR2 are SQVTM and ANQGSEA. A multiplex PCR was run with 60 Vbeta primers and 13 Jbeta primers. Authors' analysis steps: Later work found 80 million or so unique TCR beta chains, with 9.5 million to 12 million shared. Repertoires were generated with immunoSEQ multiplex PCR, while TCRdb's copy carries only in-frame clones and drops some. V and J calls plus clone size are reproduced from that table; the DNA served to infer D and trimming. The sample records roughly 130,000 clones, 80% being singletons. Study-wide findings and caveats: Three chains linked to CMV were shown in vitro to be specific for CMV antigens. The classifier reportedly diagnosed cytomegalovirus status with high specificity and sensitivity. According to an earlier analysis, most TCR beta V segments yielded productive rearrangements about 87% or about 30% of the time.

The sample consisted of PBMCs. The receptor was isolated from a male donor in good health and CMV-seronegative. The V and J genes are TRBV29-1 and TRBJ1-5, with unresolved D. CDR3 DNA sequence: TGCAGCGTTATAAGCAATAGCAATCAGCCCCAGCATTTT. Translation: CSVISNSNQPQHF.